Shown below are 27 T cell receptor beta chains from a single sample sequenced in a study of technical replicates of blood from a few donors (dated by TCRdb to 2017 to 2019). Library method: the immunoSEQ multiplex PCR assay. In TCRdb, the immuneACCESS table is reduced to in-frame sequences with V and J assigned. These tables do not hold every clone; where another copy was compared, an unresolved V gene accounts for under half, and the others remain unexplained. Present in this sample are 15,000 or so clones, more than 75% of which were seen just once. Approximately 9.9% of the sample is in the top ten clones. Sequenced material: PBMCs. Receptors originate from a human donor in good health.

CDR3 sequence (DNA): TGTGCCAGCAGCTCCAGGGTGTACGAGCAGTACTTC. It is translated as CASSSRVYEQYF. The V gene is TRBV11-2, the J gene TRBJ2-7, with D perhaps TRBD1 (5 bases). The CDR3 contains 12 residues. The V gene's germline CDR1 is SGHAT and CDR2 FQNNGV. Trimming took off 4 bases at V and 4 bases at J, with 8 bases between the two ends.

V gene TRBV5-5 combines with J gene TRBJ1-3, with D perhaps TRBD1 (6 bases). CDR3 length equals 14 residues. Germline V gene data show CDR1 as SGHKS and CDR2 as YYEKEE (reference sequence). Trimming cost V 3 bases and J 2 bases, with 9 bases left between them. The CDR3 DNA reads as TGTGCCAGCAGCTCCGGACAGCCTGGAAACACCATATATTTT. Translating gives CASSSGQPGNTIYF.

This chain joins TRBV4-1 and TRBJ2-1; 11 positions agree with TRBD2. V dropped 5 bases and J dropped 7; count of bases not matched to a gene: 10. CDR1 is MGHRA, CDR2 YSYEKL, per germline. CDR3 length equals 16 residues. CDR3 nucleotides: TGCGCCAGCAGCACGCAACTAGCGGGAGAGGGTAATGAGCAGTTCTTC. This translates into CASSTQLAGEGNEQFF.

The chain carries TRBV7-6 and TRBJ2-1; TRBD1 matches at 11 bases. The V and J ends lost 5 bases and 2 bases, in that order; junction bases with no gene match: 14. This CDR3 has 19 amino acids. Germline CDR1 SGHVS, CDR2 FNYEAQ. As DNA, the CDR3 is TGTGCCAGCAGCCAGAAGGGACAGGGGGGAACGGCCGCCTACAATGAGCAGTTCTTC. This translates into CASSQKGQGGTAAYNEQFF.

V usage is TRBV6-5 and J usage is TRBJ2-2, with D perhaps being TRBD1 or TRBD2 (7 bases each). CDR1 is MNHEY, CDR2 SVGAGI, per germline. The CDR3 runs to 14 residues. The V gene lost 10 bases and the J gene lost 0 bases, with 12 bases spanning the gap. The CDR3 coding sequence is TGTGCCATCAGGGGGGGACCGAACACCGGGGAGCTGTTTTTT. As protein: CAIRGGPNTGELFF.

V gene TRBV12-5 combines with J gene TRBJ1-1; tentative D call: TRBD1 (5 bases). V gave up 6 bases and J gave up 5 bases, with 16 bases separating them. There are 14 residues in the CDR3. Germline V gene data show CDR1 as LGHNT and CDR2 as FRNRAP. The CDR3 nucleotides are TGTGCTAGTGGCCAAGTAAGTCGGGGGACTGAAGCTTTCTTT. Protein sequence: CASGQVSRGTEAFF.

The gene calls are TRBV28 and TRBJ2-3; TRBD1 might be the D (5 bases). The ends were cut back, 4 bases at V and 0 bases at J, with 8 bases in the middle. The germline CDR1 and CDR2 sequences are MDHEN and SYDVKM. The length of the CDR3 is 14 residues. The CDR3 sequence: CASSSGSSTDTQYF. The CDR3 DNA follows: TGTGCCAGCAGTTCAGGGTCTAGCACAGATACGCAGTATTTT.

The CDR3 region is CASSLAAGLAGEYEQYF. The CDR3 region has the DNA TGTGCCAGCAGCTTAGCTGCGGGCCTAGCGGGAGAGTACGAGCAGTACTTC. This chain uses TRBV7-2 with TRBJ2-7; 10 bases are shared with TRBD2. In germline, CDR1 is SGHTA, CDR2 FQGNSA. The CDR3 is 17 amino acids. Unmatched junction bases numbered 9, after V lost 0 bases and J lost 4 bases. Using reference TRBV7-2 and TRBJ2-7 for the parts outside the CDR3, the full variable domain is GAGVSQSPSNKVTEKGKDVELRCDPISGHTALYWYRQSLGQGLEFLIYFQGNSAPDKSGLPSDRFSAERTGGSVSTLTIQRTQQEDSAVYLCASSLAAGLAGEYEQYFGPGTRLTVT.

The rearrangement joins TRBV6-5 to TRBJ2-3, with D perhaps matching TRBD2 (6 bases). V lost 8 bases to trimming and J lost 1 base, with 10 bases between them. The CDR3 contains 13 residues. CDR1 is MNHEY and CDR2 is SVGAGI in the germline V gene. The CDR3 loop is CASFRRGTDTQYF. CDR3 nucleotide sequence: TGTGCCAGCTTCCGGAGGGGCACAGATACGCAGTATTTT.

The DNA of the CDR3 is TGCAGCGTTGATAAGAGGGACTATGGCTACACCTTC. This sequence encodes CSVDKRDYGYTF. V and J are TRBV29-1 and TRBJ1-2; D unclear. V was clipped by 3 bases and J by 3 bases, with 8 bases between them. Germline V gene data show CDR1 as SQVTM and CDR2 as ANQGSEA. The CDR3 is 12 residues long.

For the CDR3, the DNA is TGCGCCAGCAGGGAGGTTACTACCACAGATACGCAGTATTTT. This gives the protein CASREVTTTDTQYF. V and J are TRBV5-1 and TRBJ2-3; possible D gene TRBD2, 5 bases. The CDR3 sequence is 14 residues long. The germline V and J ends were trimmed by 5 bases and 2 bases, with 12 bases remaining between them. CDR1 and CDR2 from the germline V gene are SGHRS and YFSETQ.

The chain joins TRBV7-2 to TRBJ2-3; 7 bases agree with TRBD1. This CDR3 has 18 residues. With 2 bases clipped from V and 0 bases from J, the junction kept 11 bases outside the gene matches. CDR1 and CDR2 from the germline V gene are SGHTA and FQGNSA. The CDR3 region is CASSLKIVGQESTDTQYF. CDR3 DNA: TGTGCCAGCAGCTTAAAGATTGTCGGACAGGAGAGCACAGATACGCAGTATTTT. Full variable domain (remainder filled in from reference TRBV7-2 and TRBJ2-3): GAGVSQSPSNKVTEKGKDVELRCDPISGHTALYWYRQSLGQGLEFLIYFQGNSAPDKSGLPSDRFSAERTGGSVSTLTIQRTQQEDSAVYLCASSLKIVGQESTDTQYFGPGTRLTVL.

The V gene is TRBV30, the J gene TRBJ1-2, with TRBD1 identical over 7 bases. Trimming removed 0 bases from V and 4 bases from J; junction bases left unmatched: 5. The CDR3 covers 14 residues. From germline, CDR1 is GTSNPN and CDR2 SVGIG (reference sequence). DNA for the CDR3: TGTGCCTGGAGTGTCGGGACAGCGTTCTATGGCTACACCTTC. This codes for CAWSVGTAFYGYTF.

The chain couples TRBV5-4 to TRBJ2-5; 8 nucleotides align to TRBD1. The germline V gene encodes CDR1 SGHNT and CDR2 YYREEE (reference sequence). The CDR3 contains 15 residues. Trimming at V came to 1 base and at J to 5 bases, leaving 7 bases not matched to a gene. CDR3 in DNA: TGTGCCAGCAGCTTGAGGACAGGGAAGGCGGAGACCCAGTACTTC. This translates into CASSLRTGKAETQYF.

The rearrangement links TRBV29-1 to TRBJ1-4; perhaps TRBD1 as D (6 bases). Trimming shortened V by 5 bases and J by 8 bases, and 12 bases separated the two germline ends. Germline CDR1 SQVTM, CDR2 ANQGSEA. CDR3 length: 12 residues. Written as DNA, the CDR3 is TGCAGCGTTCGAAGGGGGAACGAAAAACTGTTTTTT. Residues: CSVRRGNEKLFF.

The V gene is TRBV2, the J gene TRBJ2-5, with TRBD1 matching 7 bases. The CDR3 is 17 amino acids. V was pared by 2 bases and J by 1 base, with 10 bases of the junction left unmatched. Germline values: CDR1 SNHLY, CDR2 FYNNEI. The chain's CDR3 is CASSETRVQGFQETQYF. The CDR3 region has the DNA TGTGCCAGCAGTGAAACTCGCGTACAGGGGTTCCAAGAGACCCAGTACTTC.

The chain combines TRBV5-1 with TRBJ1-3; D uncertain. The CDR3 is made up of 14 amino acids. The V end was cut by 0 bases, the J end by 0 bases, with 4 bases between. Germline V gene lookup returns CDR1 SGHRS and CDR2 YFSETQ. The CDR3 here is CASSLDSSGNTIYF. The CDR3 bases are TGCGCCAGCAGCTTGGACAGCTCTGGAAACACCATATATTTT.

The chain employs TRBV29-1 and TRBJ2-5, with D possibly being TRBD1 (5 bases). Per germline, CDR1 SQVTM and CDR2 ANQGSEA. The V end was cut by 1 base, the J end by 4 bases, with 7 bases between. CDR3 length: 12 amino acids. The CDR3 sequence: CSVEGGIETQYF. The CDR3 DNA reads TGCAGCGTTGAAGGGGGCATAGAGACCCAGTACTTC. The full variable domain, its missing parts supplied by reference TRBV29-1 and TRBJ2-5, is SAVISQKPSRDICQRGTSLTIQCQVDSQVTMMFWYRQQPGQSLTLIATANQGSEATYESGFVIDKFPISRPNLTFSTLTVSNMSPEDSSIYLCSVEGGIETQYFGPGTRLLVL.

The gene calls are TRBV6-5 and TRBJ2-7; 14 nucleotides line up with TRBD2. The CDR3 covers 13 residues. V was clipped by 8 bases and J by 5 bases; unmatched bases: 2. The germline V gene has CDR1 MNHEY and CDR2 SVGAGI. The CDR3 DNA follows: TGTGCCAGCGGGGGACTAGCGGGAGACGAGCAGTACTTC. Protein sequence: CASGGLAGDEQYF.

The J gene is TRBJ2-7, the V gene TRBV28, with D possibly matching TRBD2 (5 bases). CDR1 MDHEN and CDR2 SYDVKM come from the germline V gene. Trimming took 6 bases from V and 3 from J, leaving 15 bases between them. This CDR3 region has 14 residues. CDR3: CASSPPEGYYEQYF. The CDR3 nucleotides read TGTGCCAGCAGCCCTCCAGAGGGCTACTACGAGCAGTACTTC.

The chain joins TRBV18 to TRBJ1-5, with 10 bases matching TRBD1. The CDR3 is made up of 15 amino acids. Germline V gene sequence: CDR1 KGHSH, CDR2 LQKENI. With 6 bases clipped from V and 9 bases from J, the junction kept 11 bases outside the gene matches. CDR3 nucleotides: TGTGCCAGCTCTCGGACCGGGACAGGGGAAATGCCCCAGCATTTT. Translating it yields CASSRTGTGEMPQHF. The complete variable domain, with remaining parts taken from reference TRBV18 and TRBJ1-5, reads NAGVMQNPRHLVRRRGQEARLRCSPMKGHSHVYWYRQLPEEGLKFMVYLQKENIIDESGMPKERFSAEFPKEGPSILRIQQVVRGDSAAYFCASSRTGTGEMPQHFGDGTRLSIL.

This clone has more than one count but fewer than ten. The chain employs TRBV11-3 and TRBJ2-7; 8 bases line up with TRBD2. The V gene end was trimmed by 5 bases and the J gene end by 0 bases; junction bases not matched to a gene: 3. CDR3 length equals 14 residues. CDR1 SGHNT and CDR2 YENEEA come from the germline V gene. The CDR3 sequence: CASSPGGSSYEQYF. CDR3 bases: TGTGCCAGCAGCCCGGGGGGGAGCTCCTACGAGCAGTACTTC.

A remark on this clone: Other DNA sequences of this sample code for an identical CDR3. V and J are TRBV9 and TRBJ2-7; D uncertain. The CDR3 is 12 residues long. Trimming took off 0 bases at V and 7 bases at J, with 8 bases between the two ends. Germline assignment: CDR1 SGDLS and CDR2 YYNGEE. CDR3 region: CASSVVESEQYF. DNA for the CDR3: TGTGCCAGCAGCGTAGTTGAGTCAGAGCAGTACTTC.

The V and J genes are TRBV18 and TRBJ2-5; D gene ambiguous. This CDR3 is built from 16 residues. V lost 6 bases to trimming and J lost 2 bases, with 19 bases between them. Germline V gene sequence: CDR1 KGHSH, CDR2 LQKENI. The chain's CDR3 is CASSRSPGSSQETQYF. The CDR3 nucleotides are TGTGCCAGCTCGCGCTCCCCGGGTAGCTCGCAAGAGACCCAGTACTTC.

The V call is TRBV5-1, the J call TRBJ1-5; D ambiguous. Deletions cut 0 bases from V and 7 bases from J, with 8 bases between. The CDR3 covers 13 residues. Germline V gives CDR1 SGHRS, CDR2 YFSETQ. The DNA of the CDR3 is TGCGCCAGCAGCTTGGCCGGCGGACAGCCCCAGCATTTT. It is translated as CASSLAGGQPQHF.

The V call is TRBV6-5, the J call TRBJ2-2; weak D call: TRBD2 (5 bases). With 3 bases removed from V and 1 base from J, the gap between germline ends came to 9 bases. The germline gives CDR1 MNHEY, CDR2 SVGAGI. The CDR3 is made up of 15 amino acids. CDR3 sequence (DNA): TGTGCCAGCAGTTATCGAGGACTGAACACCGGGGAGCTGTTTTTT. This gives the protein CASSYRGLNTGELFF.

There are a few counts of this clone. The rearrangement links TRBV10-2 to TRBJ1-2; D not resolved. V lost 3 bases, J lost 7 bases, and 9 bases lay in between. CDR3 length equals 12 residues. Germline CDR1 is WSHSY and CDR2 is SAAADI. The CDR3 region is CASSDGGFGYTF. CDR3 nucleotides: TGCGCCAGCAGTGATGGTGGCTTTGGCTACACCTTC.